These 32 T cell receptor beta chains came from one sample sequenced in a study of blood T cell repertoires in COVID-19 (dated by TCRdb to 2018 to 2020). The receptor library was made with the immunoSEQ multiplex PCR assay. TCRdb obtained this table from immuneACCESS and retained in-frame rearrangements with V and J assigned. These tables miss some clones; where compared with another copy, unresolved V genes account for less than half of the shortfall, and the remainder is unexplained. In this sample the table shows some 150,000 clones, about 83% of which occur a single time. Roughly 7.1% of the sample goes to the ten largest clones. What was sequenced was peripheral blood. These receptors were obtained from a man in his forties who had recovered from COVID-19.

The chain employs TRBV18 and TRBJ1-4, with TRBD1 identical over 8 bases. CDR1 and CDR2 (germline): KGHSH, LQKENI. CDR3 size: 16 residues. J lost 8 bases, V lost 3 bases, and 11 bases had no gene match. CDR3 bases: TGTGCCAGCTCACCGAGACCGGGACAGGAGGACGAAAAACTGTTTTTT. Translated: CASSPRPGQEDEKLFF.

This clone occurred a few times. This chain links TRBV29-1 with TRBJ2-7; 9 bases line up with TRBD2. V was clipped by 6 bases and J by 4 bases; unmatched bases: 7. The germline gives CDR1 SQVTM, CDR2 ANQGSEA. The CDR3 consists of 13 residues. This chain's CDR3 is CSVEREAGYEQYF. The CDR3 DNA follows: TGCAGCGTGGAGCGGGAGGCCGGGTACGAGCAGTACTTC.

Here the CDR3 reads CASSPAAGANQPQHF. CDR3 DNA sequence: TGTGCCAGCAGCCCGGCCGCAGGGGCGAACCAGCCCCAGCATTTT. The chain combines TRBV3-1 (or the pseudogene TRBV3-2) with TRBJ1-5; TRBD1 might be the D (6 bases). This CDR3 contains 15 residues. V was trimmed by 4 bases and J by 7 bases, leaving 17 bases between them. The germline V gene has CDR1 LGHDT and CDR2 YNNKEL (reference sequence).

The rearrangement uses TRBV7-6 and TRBJ1-1; a possible D gene is TRBD1 (6 bases). The ends were cut back, 1 base at V and 5 bases at J, with 14 bases in the middle. Germline CDR1 SGHVS, CDR2 FNYEAQ. The CDR3 totals 15 residues. CDR3 in amino acids: CASSLVTGGGTEAFF. For the CDR3, the DNA is TGTGCCAGCAGCTTAGTGACAGGCGGTGGGACTGAAGCTTTCTTT.

The chain links TRBV7-8 to TRBJ2-1; TRBD2 matches 8 bases. V shed 1 base, J shed 4 bases, and the junction held 9 bases outside the gene matches. Germline-derived CDR1 and CDR2 are SGHVS and FQNEAQ. The CDR3 spans 17 residues. CDR3 region: CASSLGLAHTYYNEQFF. The CDR3 DNA reads TGTGCCAGCAGCTTAGGACTAGCGCACACCTATTACAATGAGCAGTTCTTC.

This clone was detected only a few times. V is TRBV2 and J is TRBJ2-3, with D unresolved. The CDR3 length is 16 residues. V was cut by 3 bases and J by 0 bases, with 13 bases left in between. Germline CDR1 is SNHLY and CDR2 is FYNNEI. Written as DNA, the CDR3 is TGTGCCAGCAGTGATACAAAGAGGTTTAGCACAGATACGCAGTATTTT. Its protein is CASSDTKRFSTDTQYF. The variable domain in full, with the rest retrieved from reference TRBV2 and TRBJ2-3, is EPEVTQTPSHQVTQMGQEVILRCVPISNHLYFYWYRQILGQKVEFLVSFYNNEISEKSEIFDDQFSVERPDGSNFTLKIRSTKLEDSAMYFCASSDTKRFSTDTQYFGPGTRLTVL.

A single count supports this clone. This chain uses TRBV27 with TRBJ2-7; TRBD2 matches at 8 bases. Germline lookup yields CDR1 MNHEY and CDR2 SMNVEV (reference sequence). The trim removed 7 bases at V and 6 bases at J, leaving 8 bases unmatched. The CDR3 has 13 amino acids. The CDR3 DNA is TGTGCCAGCACAATAGCGGGATTCTCCGAGCAGTACTTC. Protein: CASTIAGFSEQYF.

The rearrangement uses TRBV5-5 and TRBJ2-7; TRBD2 matches 7 bases. With V trimmed by 3 bases and J by 0 bases, 3 bases remained unmatched. Germline CDR1 reads SGHKS; CDR2 reads YYEKEE (reference sequence). This CDR3 has 14 amino acids. The CDR3 DNA reads TGTGCCAGCAGCTCTAGCGGAGGCTCCTACGAGCAGTACTTC. Protein: CASSSSGGSYEQYF.

This chain joins TRBV7-2 and TRBJ1-5; 7 positions agree with TRBD1. V lost 2 bases to trimming and J lost 7 bases; unmatched junction nucleotides: 8. The CDR3 extends over 15 amino acids. Germline CDR1 reads SGHTA; CDR2 reads FQGNSA. CDR3 sequence reads: CASSLTTGFRQPQHF. In nucleotides, the CDR3 is TGTGCCAGCAGCTTAACGACAGGGTTTCGGCAGCCCCAGCATTTT.

This chain uses TRBV19 with TRBJ1-6; 9 bases align to TRBD1. From germline, CDR1 is LNHDA and CDR2 SQIVND (reference sequence). V trimming: 3 bases; J trimming: 10 bases; junction bases outside the gene matches: 13. This CDR3 comprises 17 residues. CDR3 sequence reads: CASSISVWGQGASPLHF. In DNA form, the CDR3 reads TGTGCCAGTAGTATCTCAGTGTGGGGACAGGGTGCATCACCCCTCCACTTT.

The gene calls are TRBV5-4 and TRBJ1-4; 8 nucleotides agree with TRBD1. V was clipped by 3 bases and J by 8 bases; unmatched bases: 6. The CDR3 length is 14 residues. Germline CDR1 is SGHNT and CDR2 is YYREEE (reference sequence). This CDR3 reads CASSSGTGPEKLFF. CDR3 bases: TGTGCCAGCAGCTCGGGGACAGGACCCGAAAAACTGTTTTTT.

This chain connects TRBV30 to TRBJ2-7, with 9 bases aligning to TRBD2. This CDR3 is 12 amino acids long. Germline values: CDR1 GTSNPN, CDR2 SVGIG (reference sequence). The J segment lost 0 bases and the V segment lost 6 bases, leaving 0 bases of the junction unmatched. CDR3 DNA: TGTGCCTGTAGCGGGAGCTCCTACGAGCAGTACTTC. It yields the protein CACSGSSYEQYF.

The gene calls are TRBV28 and TRBJ2-7, with D possibly matching TRBD1 (6 bases). Germline loops: CDR1 MDHEN, CDR2 SYDVKM. The CDR3 runs 13 residues. The ends were cut back, 5 bases at V and 3 bases at J, with 11 bases in the middle. The CDR3 is CASSPYRDYEQYF. CDR3 bases: TGTGCCAGCAGTCCATACAGGGACTACGAGCAGTACTTC.

The gene calls are TRBV2 and TRBJ2-2, with a weak D call TRBD1 (6 bases). V shed 7 bases and J shed 1 base, with 10 bases lying between them. The germline V gene encodes CDR1 SNHLY and CDR2 FYNNEI. This CDR3 is 14 amino acids long. The CDR3 is CASIEGQNTGELFF. Here the CDR3 DNA reads TGTGCCAGCATAGAGGGACAGAACACCGGGGAGCTGTTTTTT.

The J gene is TRBJ1-4, the V gene TRBV2, with TRBD1 as a possible D gene (5 bases). V dropped 5 bases and J dropped 7 bases, with 14 bases sitting between them. The CDR3 is 14 residues long. In germline, CDR1 is SNHLY, CDR2 FYNNEI. The CDR3 region is CASSRGGRPEKLFF. Here the CDR3 DNA reads TGTGCCAGCAGTAGGGGAGGACGCCCTGAAAAACTGTTTTTT.

This chain uses TRBV19 with TRBJ2-7; 7 bases are a match to TRBD1. Germline-derived CDR1 and CDR2 are LNHDA and SQIVND (reference sequence). Losses at the gene ends were 3 bases for V and 4 bases for J; bases not matched to a gene: 6. CDR3 size: 14 residues. CDR3 amino acids: CASSIKTGSYEQYF. CDR3 nucleotides: TGTGCCAGTAGTATCAAGACAGGGTCGTACGAGCAGTACTTC.

The chain recombines TRBV4-3 with TRBJ2-3; 8 nucleotides line up with TRBD1. The CDR3 extends over 16 amino acids. Germline V gene sequence: CDR1 LGHNA, CDR2 YSLEER. The trim removed 0 bases at V and 4 bases at J, leaving 6 bases unmatched. CDR3 nucleotides: TGCGCCAGCAGCCAAGATACAGGGGGAAGGGCAGATACGCAGTATTTT. This codes for CASSQDTGGRADTQYF.

This sequence joins TRBV3-1 (or the pseudogene TRBV3-2) and TRBJ2-3; D might be TRBD2 (6 bases). Germline CDR1 and CDR2: LGHDT and YNNKEL (reference sequence). The CDR3 sequence is 15 residues long. V lost 0 bases to trimming and J lost 6 bases, with 13 bases between them. The CDR3 spells CASSQEELAGDTQYF. The DNA of the CDR3 is TGTGCCAGCAGCCAAGAAGAACTAGCTGGCGATACGCAGTATTTT.

The chain uses TRBV28 and TRBJ2-1; D is perhaps TRBD1 (6 bases). The V end lost 3 bases, the J end lost 12 bases, and 24 bases lay between the germline ends. The CDR3 runs 16 residues. Germline CDR1 is MDHEN and CDR2 is SYDVKM. CDR3 bases: TGTGCCAGCAGTTTCCCCACAGGGCGCCTGACATCGGGGCAGTTCTTC. Its protein is CASSFPTGRLTSGQFF.

V gene TRBV13 combines with J gene TRBJ2-7, with D hard to call. The CDR3 has 12 residues. CDR1 PRHDT and CDR2 FYEKMQ come from the germline V gene (reference sequence). V gave up 4 bases and J gave up 0 bases, with 4 bases separating them. CDR3 protein: CASSSRSYEQYF. The CDR3 DNA is TGTGCCAGCAGCTCCCGCTCCTACGAGCAGTACTTC.

This clone was counted between two and nine times. This rearrangement joins TRBV9 to TRBJ2-1; D is unresolved. CDR3 size: 13 residues. The V gene's germline CDR1 is SGDLS and CDR2 YYNGEE. Trimming cost V 0 bases and J 3 bases, with 4 bases left between them. The CDR3 DNA reads as TGTGCCAGCAGCGTAGCCCTCTACAATGAGCAGTTCTTC. Its protein is CASSVALYNEQFF.

V is TRBV7-2 and J is TRBJ2-7, with 10 bases fitting TRBD1. CDR1 and CDR2 (germline): SGHTA, FQGNSA. The CDR3 contains 16 residues. The V gene end was trimmed by 2 bases and the J gene end by 5 bases; junction bases not matched to a gene: 9. Here the CDR3 DNA reads TGTGCCAGCAGCTTATCTTCCTGGGACAGGGGCGACGAGCAGTACTTC. It is translated as CASSLSSWDRGDEQYF.

The chain has TRBV6-6 and TRBJ1-1; D gene unclear. The germline V gene has CDR1 MNHNY and CDR2 SVGAGI (reference sequence). V shed 6 bases and J shed 7 bases, with 3 bases lying between them. The CDR3 is 9 amino acids. The CDR3 DNA is TGTGCCAGCAGCGGTGAAGCTTTCTTT. Translated, it gives CASSGEAFF.

CDR3: CATSRGTDTQYF. The CDR3, as DNA: TGTGCCACCAGCCGGGGCACAGATACGCAGTATTTT. This chain connects TRBV15 to TRBJ2-3, with D unclear. Germline lookup yields CDR1 LNHNV and CDR2 YYDKDF (reference sequence). CDR3 length equals 12 residues. V dropped 5 bases and J dropped 1 base, with 4 bases sitting between them.

This chain links TRBV5-6 with TRBJ1-2, with TRBD1 matching 10 bases. The CDR3 has 14 amino acids. Trimming at V came to 4 bases and at J to 6 bases, leaving 6 bases not matched to a gene. Germline CDR1 is SGHDT and CDR2 is YYEEEE. CDR3 coding DNA: TGTGCCAGCAGCCATCGACAGGGGGCCGATGGCTACACCTTC. Translated: CASSHRQGADGYTF.

This chain joins TRBV28 and TRBJ1-3; tentatively, D is TRBD1 (6 bases). The length of the CDR3 is 15 residues. Germline V gene lookup returns CDR1 MDHEN and CDR2 SYDVKM. V lost 5 bases and J 0 bases, leaving 11 bases between the germline ends. DNA for the CDR3: TGTGCCAGCAGTAGGACAGCCCCCTCTGGAAACACCATATATTTT. It codes for CASSRTAPSGNTIYF.

V gene TRBV15 combines with J gene TRBJ1-1; perhaps TRBD1 as D (5 bases). This CDR3 is 15 amino acids long. V dropped 2 bases and J dropped 6 bases, with 16 bases sitting between them. Per the germline V gene, CDR1 is LNHNV and CDR2 is YYDKDF (reference sequence). CDR3 region: CATSRPQQQGAEAFF. DNA for the CDR3: TGTGCCACCAGCAGACCACAGCAGCAGGGCGCTGAAGCTTTCTTT. Filled out from reference TRBV15 and TRBJ1-1, the complete variable domain reads DAMVIQNPRYQVTQFGKPVTLSCSQTLNHNVMYWYQQKSSQAPKLLFHYYDKDFNNEADTPDNFQSRRPNTSFCFLDIRSPGLGDTAMYLCATSRPQQQGAEAFFGQGTRLTVV.

This clone came up a few times. The chain employs TRBV7-2 and TRBJ2-3, with a tentative D call TRBD2 (7 bases). The V end was cut by 6 bases, the J end by 4 bases, with 17 bases between. The germline V gene encodes CDR1 SGHTA and CDR2 FQGNSA. This CDR3 spans 15 amino acids. CDR3: CASSRLGGAADTQYF. The CDR3 DNA sequence: TGTGCCAGCAGTAGACTTGGGGGGGCAGCAGATACGCAGTATTTT.

The CDR3 reads CASSERGSTDTQYF. DNA of the CDR3: TGTGCCAGCAGTGAACGGGGGTCCACAGATACGCAGTATTTT. The chain has TRBV6-4 and TRBJ2-3, with TRBD2 as a possible D gene (6 bases). The CDR3 length is 14 residues. Deletions cut 3 bases from V and 2 bases from J, with 9 bases between. CDR1 and CDR2 (germline): MRHNA, SNTAGT.

The chain combines TRBV11-2 with TRBJ2-3; 8 bases fit TRBD2. CDR3 length: 16 amino acids. Germline loops: CDR1 SGHAT, CDR2 FQNNGV. V shed 3 bases and J 5 bases; nucleotides not matched to a gene: 10. CDR3 DNA sequence: TGTGCCAGCAGCTTCGGGATAGCGGGGAGGGTAGATACGCAGTATTTT. It codes for CASSFGIAGRVDTQYF.

The DNA for the CDR3 is TGTGCCATCAGTAGGGGGAGGGACAGGGCGATCGATGAGCAGTTCTTC. Translated, it gives CAISRGRDRAIDEQFF. The gene calls are TRBV10-3 and TRBJ2-1, with 9 bases fitting TRBD1. The CDR3 is 16 amino acids. The J segment lost 8 bases and the V segment lost 5 bases, leaving 13 bases of the junction unmatched. Germline CDR1 ENHRY, CDR2 SYGVKD.

This sequence joins TRBV7-9 and TRBJ2-2; 7 positions match TRBD2. CDR3 length: 15 amino acids. Trimming removed 6 bases from V and 5 bases from J; junction bases left unmatched: 9. Germline CDR1 reads SEHNR; CDR2 reads FQNEAQ (reference sequence). CDR3 nucleotides: TGTGCCAGCAGTATATACCAAGCGGGGACCGGGGAGCTGTTTTTT. Protein product: CASSIYQAGTGELFF.